This paragraph covers one T cell receptor (beta chain) sequence. The antigen is unknown. Produced via immunoSEQ multiplex PCR; TCRdb's table is partial and in-frame only. The sample has more than 35,000 clones; 71% are singletons. Trimming removed 8 bases from V and 5 bases from J, with 13 bases in between. Germline loops: CDR1 MNHNS, CDR2 SASEGT. The length of the CDR3 is 14 residues. The sample comes from a study of cytotoxic CD8 clonotypes in ibrutinib-treated CLL. Study findings and constraints: Patients with sustained remission and those progressing were sampled at differing times.

This receptor was taken from a human donor with chronic lymphocytic leukemia. This chain joins TRBV6-1 and TRBJ1-6; a weak D match, TRBD1 (6 bases). Sequencing used PBMCs, obtained at disease progression, from a patient treated with ibrutinib. CDR3 in amino acids: CASLGQLDNSPLHF. Here the CDR3 DNA reads TGTGCCAGCCTCGGACAGCTAGATAATTCACCCCTCCACTTT.